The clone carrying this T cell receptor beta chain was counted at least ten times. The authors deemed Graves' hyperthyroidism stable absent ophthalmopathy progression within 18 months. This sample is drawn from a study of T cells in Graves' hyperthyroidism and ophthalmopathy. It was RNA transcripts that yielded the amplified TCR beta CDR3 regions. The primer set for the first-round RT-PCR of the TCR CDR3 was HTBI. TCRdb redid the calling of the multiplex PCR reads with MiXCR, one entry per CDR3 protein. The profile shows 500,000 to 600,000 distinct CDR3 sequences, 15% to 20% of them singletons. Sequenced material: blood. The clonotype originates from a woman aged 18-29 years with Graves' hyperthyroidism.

CDR3: CASSFTDTQYF. CDR3 sequence (DNA): TGTGCCAGCAGCTTTACAGATACGCAGTATTTT. The chain combines TRBV7-2 with TRBJ2-3; D is ambiguous. This CDR3 spans 11 amino acids. The germline V gene encodes CDR1 SGHTA and CDR2 FQGNSA. V was trimmed by 3 bases and J by 3 bases, leaving 1 base between them.